Each of the 18 T cell receptor beta chains below was sequenced from the same sample in a study of blood T cell repertoires in COVID-19 (dated by TCRdb to the early 2020s). The library was made by the immunoSEQ multiplex PCR assay. TCRdb obtained this table from immuneACCESS and retained in-frame rearrangements with V and J assigned. These tables miss some clones; where compared with another copy, unresolved V genes account for less than half of the shortfall, and the remainder is unexplained. The sample table lists some 83,000 clones, about 90% of them with a count of one. Of the sample, around a sixth is held by the ten largest clones. The specimen was peripheral blood. Every receptor here comes from an elderly man in a cohort sampled during active COVID-19.

This clone was seen a single time. This chain links TRBV19 with TRBJ1-6; tentative D call: TRBD1 (5 bases). CDR1 is LNHDA, CDR2 SQIVND, per germline (reference sequence). This CDR3 has 15 residues. Trimming removed 0 bases from V and 7 bases from J, with 10 bases in between. In DNA, the CDR3 is TGTGCCAGTAGTATAGATAACAGGATCAATTCACCCCTCCACTTT. It codes for CASSIDNRINSPLHF.

This chain connects TRBV7-9 to TRBJ1-3, with TRBD1 identical over 8 bases. This CDR3 is 17 amino acids long. Germline CDR1 reads SEHNR; CDR2 reads FQNEAQ (reference sequence). V was pared by 4 bases and J by 0 bases, with 8 bases of the junction left unmatched. This chain's CDR3 is CASSSSRDRSSGNTIYF. DNA for the CDR3: TGTGCCAGCAGCTCGTCCCGGGACAGGAGCTCTGGAAACACCATATATTTT.

The chain combines TRBV19 with TRBJ2-3; D gene unclear. With 6 bases removed from V and 6 bases from J, the gap between germline ends came to 10 bases. There are 12 residues in the CDR3. CDR1 is LNHDA and CDR2 is SQIVND in the germline V gene (reference sequence). The CDR3 protein is CASSFSRDTQYF. As DNA, the CDR3 is TGTGCCAGTAGCTTTTCCCGGGATACGCAGTATTTT. Supplemented by reference TRBV19 and TRBJ2-3, the full variable domain reads DGGITQSPKYLFRKEGQNVTLSCEQNLNHDAMYWYRQDPGQGLRLIYYSQIVNDFQKGDIAEGYSVSREKKESFPLTVTSAQKNPTAFYLCASSFSRDTQYFGPGTRLTVL.

This chain connects TRBV7-9 to TRBJ2-1; D may be TRBD2 (6 bases). Trimming shortened V by 2 bases and J by 2 bases, and 16 bases separated the two germline ends. The CDR3 has 17 residues. Germline loops: CDR1 SEHNR, CDR2 FQNEAQ (reference sequence). In nucleotides, the CDR3 is TGTGCCAGCAGCTTAAAGCTGGCATGGGGGGCCTACAATGAGCAGTTCTTC. This gives the protein CASSLKLAWGAYNEQFF.

The V and J genes are TRBV25-1 and TRBJ1-1; no clear D. CDR3 length: 16 amino acids. CDR1 and CDR2 (germline): MGHDK, SYGVNS. V was clipped by 3 bases and J by 1 base, with 15 bases between them. This chain's CDR3 is CASSEFSGKKNTEAFF. CDR3 sequence (DNA): TGTGCCAGCAGTGAGTTCAGCGGGAAAAAGAACACTGAAGCTTTCTTT.

This chain joins TRBV9 and TRBJ2-7, with D maybe TRBD1 (7 bases). The CDR3 covers 15 residues. Germline V lookup: CDR1 SGDLS, CDR2 YYNGEE. Trimming left V 0 bases short and J 7 bases short, with 17 bases between. The CDR3 DNA is TGTGCCAGCAGCGTAGGATTACAGCCAGGGGGGGAGCAGTACTTC. This gives the protein CASSVGLQPGGEQYF.

This chain uses TRBV7-2 with TRBJ2-1; 8 positions agree with TRBD1. This CDR3 is built from 15 residues. Germline CDR1 is SGHTA and CDR2 is FQGNSA. J was trimmed by 0 bases and V by 6 bases; bases with no gene match: 4. The CDR3, as DNA: TGTGCCAGCAGTTACGACAGGGGCTCCTACAATGAGCAGTTCTTC. It is translated as CASSYDRGSYNEQFF. Full variable domain (remainder filled in from reference TRBV7-2 and TRBJ2-1): GAGVSQSPSNKVTEKGKDVELRCDPISGHTALYWYRQSLGQGLEFLIYFQGNSAPDKSGLPSDRFSAERTGGSVSTLTIQRTQQEDSAVYLCASSYDRGSYNEQFFGPGTRLTVL.

The chain uses TRBV4-3 and TRBJ1-4; the match to TRBD1 covers 9 bases. Germline V gene data show CDR1 as LGHNA and CDR2 as YSLEER. V gave up 1 base and J gave up 5 bases; unmatched junction bases: 8. The CDR3 runs to 17 residues. CDR3 sequence: CASSQAQQGAVNEKLFF. The CDR3 region has the DNA TGCGCCAGCAGCCAAGCTCAACAGGGGGCAGTAAATGAAAAACTGTTTTTT.

The chain joins TRBV28 to TRBJ1-6, with a weak D call TRBD1 (5 bases). This CDR3 comprises 16 residues. Trimming cost V 3 bases and J 0 bases, with 9 bases left between them. Germline V lookup: CDR1 MDHEN, CDR2 SYDVKM. The CDR3 loop is CASSLGGFSYNSPLHF. The CDR3 DNA reads TGTGCCAGCAGTTTGGGGGGGTTCTCCTATAATTCACCCCTCCACTTT. The variable domain in full, with the rest retrieved from reference TRBV28 and TRBJ1-6, is DVKVTQSSRYLVKRTGEKVFLECVQDMDHENMFWYRQDPGLGLRLIYFSYDVKMKEKGDIPEGYSVSREKKERFSLILESASTNQTSMYLCASSLGGFSYNSPLHFGNGTRLTVT.

The rearrangement joins TRBV5-1 to TRBJ2-7; a possible D gene is TRBD2 (6 bases). CDR3 length: 15 amino acids. The V gene's germline CDR1 is SGHRS and CDR2 YFSETQ. With 1 base removed from V and 6 bases from J, the gap between germline ends came to 17 bases. The CDR3 region is CASSLRPGGVVEQYV. The CDR3 region has the DNA TGCGCCAGCAGCTTGCGTCCAGGCGGGGTTGTCGAGCAGTACGTC.

V gene TRBV7-9 combines with J gene TRBJ2-1; D remains unclear. The CDR3 contains 13 residues. Between the trimmed V and J ends, which lost 3 bases and 6 bases, there was a span of 9 bases. The germline V gene encodes CDR1 SEHNR and CDR2 FQNEAQ (reference sequence). The chain's CDR3 is CASSFSGFNEQFF. DNA of the CDR3: TGTGCCAGCAGCTTTTCCGGGTTCAATGAGCAGTTCTTC.

The V gene is TRBV5-1, the J gene TRBJ2-7, with D perhaps matching TRBD2 (5 bases). Germline V gene sequence: CDR1 SGHRS, CDR2 YFSETQ. This CDR3 has 13 residues. Trimming shortened V by 2 bases and J by 3 bases, and 9 bases separated the two germline ends. For the CDR3, the DNA is TGCGCCAGCAGCTTTAAGGGAGACTACGAGCAGTACTTC. The encoded protein is CASSFKGDYEQYF. The full variable domain, with the rest looked up from reference TRBV5-1 and TRBJ2-7, is KAGVTQTPRYLIKTRGQQVTLSCSPISGHRSVSWYQQTPGQGLQFLFEYFSETQRNKGNFPGRFSGRQFSNSRSEMNVSTLELGDSALYLCASSFKGDYEQYFGPGTRLTVT.

This clone showed up just a few times. The chain uses TRBV7-9 and TRBJ2-3; 7 positions agree with TRBD1. The V segment lost 5 bases and the J segment 6 bases; nucleotides outside the gene matches: 14. Germline V gene data show CDR1 as SEHNR and CDR2 as FQNEAQ (reference sequence). The CDR3 extends over 16 amino acids. This CDR3 reads CASSAPREGGADTQYF. Written as DNA, the CDR3 is TGTGCCAGCAGCGCACCACGCGAAGGGGGCGCGGATACGCAGTATTTT. Based on the CDR3 plus reference TRBV7-9 and TRBJ2-3, the full variable domain is DTGVSQNPRHKITKRGQNVTFRCDPISEHNRLYWYRQTLGQGPEFLTYFQNEAQLEKSRLLSDRFSAERPKGSFSTLEIQRTEQGDSAMYLCASSAPREGGADTQYFGPGTRLTVL.

This rearrangement joins TRBV18 to TRBJ2-6, with D maybe TRBD1 (5 bases). Trimming took off 3 bases at V and 2 bases at J, with 11 bases between the two ends. The germline CDR1 and CDR2 sequences are KGHSH and LQKENI. The CDR3 length is 16 residues. In nucleotides, the CDR3 is TGTGCCAGCTCACCTCCCAGGGTAACTGGGGCCAACGTCCTGACTTTC. Translated, it gives CASSPPRVTGANVLTF.

CDR3 sequence reads: CASSPRHQRNEQFF. CDR3 bases: TGTGCCAGCAGCCCAAGACACCAAAGGAATGAGCAGTTCTTC. The chain couples TRBV9 to TRBJ2-1; no reliable D call. Germline values: CDR1 SGDLS, CDR2 YYNGEE. V lost 4 bases and J lost 7, with 15 bases in between. The CDR3 totals 14 residues.

This chain uses TRBV4-1 with TRBJ2-2, with D possibly being TRBD1 (5 bases). Germline assignment: CDR1 MGHRA and CDR2 YSYEKL. V dropped 0 bases and J dropped 0 bases, with 14 bases sitting between them. There are 18 residues in the CDR3. CDR3 protein: CASSQDPRGAANTGELFF. CDR3 bases: TGCGCCAGCAGCCAAGATCCCCGTGGGGCGGCGAACACCGGGGAGCTGTTTTTT.

The V and J genes are TRBV18 and TRBJ2-3; D might be TRBD2 (5 bases). V was cut by 2 bases and J by 6 bases, with 9 bases left in between. CDR1 is KGHSH, CDR2 LQKENI, per germline. This CDR3 contains 13 residues. The CDR3 loop reads CASSPTIADTQYF. CDR3 nucleotides: TGTGCCAGCTCACCAACCATAGCGGATACGCAGTATTTT.

This rearrangement joins TRBV19 to TRBJ2-1, with D unclear. The CDR3 covers 14 residues. The V end was cut by 4 bases, the J end by 5 bases, with 12 bases between. The germline gives CDR1 LNHDA, CDR2 SQIVND (reference sequence). In DNA form, the CDR3 reads TGTGCCAGTAGTACCGCAGGTAATAACAATGAGCAGTTCTTC. This translates into CASSTAGNNNEQFF.